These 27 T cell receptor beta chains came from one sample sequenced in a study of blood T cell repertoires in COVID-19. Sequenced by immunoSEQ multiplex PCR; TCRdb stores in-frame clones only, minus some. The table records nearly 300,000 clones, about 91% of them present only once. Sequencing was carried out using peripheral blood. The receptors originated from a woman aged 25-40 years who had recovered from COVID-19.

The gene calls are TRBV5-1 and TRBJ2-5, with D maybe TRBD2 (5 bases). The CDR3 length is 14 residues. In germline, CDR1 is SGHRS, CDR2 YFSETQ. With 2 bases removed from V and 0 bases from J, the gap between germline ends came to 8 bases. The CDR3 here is CASSFSGDQETQYF. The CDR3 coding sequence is TGCGCCAGCAGCTTTTCCGGGGACCAAGAGACCCAGTACTTC.

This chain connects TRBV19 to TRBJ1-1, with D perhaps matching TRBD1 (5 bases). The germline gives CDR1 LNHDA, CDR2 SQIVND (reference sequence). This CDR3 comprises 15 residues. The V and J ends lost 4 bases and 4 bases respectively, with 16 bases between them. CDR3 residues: CASSKIGGVGTEAFF. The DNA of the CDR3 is TGTGCCAGTAGTAAAATCGGAGGGGTCGGCACTGAAGCTTTCTTT.

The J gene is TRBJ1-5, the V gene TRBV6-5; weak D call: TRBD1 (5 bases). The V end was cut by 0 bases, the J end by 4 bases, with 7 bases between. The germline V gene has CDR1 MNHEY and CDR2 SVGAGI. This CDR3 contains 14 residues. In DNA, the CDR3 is TGTGCCAGCAGTTACTCGGGGGGGAATCAGCCCCAGCATTTT. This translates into CASSYSGGNQPQHF.

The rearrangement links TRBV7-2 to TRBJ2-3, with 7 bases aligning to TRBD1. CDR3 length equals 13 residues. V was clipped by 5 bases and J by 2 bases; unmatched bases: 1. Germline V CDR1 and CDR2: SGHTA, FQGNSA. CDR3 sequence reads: CASSTGDTDTQYF. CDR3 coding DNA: TGTGCCAGCAGCACAGGGGACACAGATACGCAGTATTTT.

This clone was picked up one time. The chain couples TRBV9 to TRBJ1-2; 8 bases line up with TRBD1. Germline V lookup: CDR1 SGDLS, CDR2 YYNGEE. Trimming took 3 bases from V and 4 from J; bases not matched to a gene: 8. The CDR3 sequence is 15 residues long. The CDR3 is CASSASTGQGYGYTF. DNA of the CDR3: TGTGCCAGCAGCGCGTCCACCGGACAGGGCTATGGCTACACCTTC.

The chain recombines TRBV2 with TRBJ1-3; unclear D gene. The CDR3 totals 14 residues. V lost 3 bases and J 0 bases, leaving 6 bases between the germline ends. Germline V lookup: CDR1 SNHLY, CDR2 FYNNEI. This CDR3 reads CASSDTGSGNTIYF. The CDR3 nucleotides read TGTGCCAGCAGTGACACGGGCTCTGGAAACACCATATATTTT.

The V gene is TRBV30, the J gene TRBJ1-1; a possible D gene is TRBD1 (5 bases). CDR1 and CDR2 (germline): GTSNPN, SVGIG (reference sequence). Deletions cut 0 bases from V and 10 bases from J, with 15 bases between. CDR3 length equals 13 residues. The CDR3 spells CAWSVRQTILAFF. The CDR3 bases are TGTGCCTGGAGTGTAAGACAGACGATTTTAGCTTTCTTT. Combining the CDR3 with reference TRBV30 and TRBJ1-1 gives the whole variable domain SQTIHQWPATLVQPVGSPLSLECTVEGTSNPNLYWYRQAAGRGLQLLFYSVGIGQISSEVPQNLSASRPQDRQFILSSKKLLLSDSGFYLCAWSVRQTILAFFGQGTRLTVV.

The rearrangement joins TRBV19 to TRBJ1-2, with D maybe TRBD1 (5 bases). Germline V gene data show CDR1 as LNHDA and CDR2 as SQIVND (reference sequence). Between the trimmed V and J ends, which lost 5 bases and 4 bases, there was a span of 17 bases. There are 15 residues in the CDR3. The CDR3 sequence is CASSSLDSQIYGYTF. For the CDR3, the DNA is TGTGCCAGTAGTTCCCTCGACAGCCAGATCTATGGCTACACCTTC.

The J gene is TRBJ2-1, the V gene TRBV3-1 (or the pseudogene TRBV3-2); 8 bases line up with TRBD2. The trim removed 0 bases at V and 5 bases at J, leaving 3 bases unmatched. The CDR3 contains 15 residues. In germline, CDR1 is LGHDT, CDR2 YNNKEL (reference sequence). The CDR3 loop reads CASSQDPGLDNEQFF. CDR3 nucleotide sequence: TGTGCCAGCAGCCAAGACCCGGGACTAGACAATGAGCAGTTCTTC.

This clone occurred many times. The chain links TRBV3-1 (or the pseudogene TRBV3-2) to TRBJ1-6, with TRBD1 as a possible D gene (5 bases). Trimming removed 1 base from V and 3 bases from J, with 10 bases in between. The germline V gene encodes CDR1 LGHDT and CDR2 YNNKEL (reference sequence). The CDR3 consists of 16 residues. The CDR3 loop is CASSQAEGYYNSPLHF. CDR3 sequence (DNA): TGTGCCAGCAGCCAAGCGGAGGGGTACTATAATTCACCCCTCCACTTT.

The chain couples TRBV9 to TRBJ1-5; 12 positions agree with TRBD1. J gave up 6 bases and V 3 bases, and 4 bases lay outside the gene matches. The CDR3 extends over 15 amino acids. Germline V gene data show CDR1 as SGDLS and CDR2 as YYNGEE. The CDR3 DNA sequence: TGTGCCAGCAGCGAGGGACAGGGGGCCCTTCAGCCCCAGCATTTT. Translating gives CASSEGQGALQPQHF. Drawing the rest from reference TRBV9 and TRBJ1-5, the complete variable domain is DSGVTQTPKHLITATGQRVTLRCSPRSGDLSVYWYQQSLDQGLQFLIQYYNGEERAKGNILERFSAQQFPDLHSELNLSSLELGDSALYFCASSEGQGALQPQHFGDGTRLSIL.

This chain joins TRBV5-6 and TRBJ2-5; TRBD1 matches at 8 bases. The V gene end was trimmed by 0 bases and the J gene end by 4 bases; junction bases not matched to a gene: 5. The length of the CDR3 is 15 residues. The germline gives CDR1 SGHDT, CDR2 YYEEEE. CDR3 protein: CASSLVKTGVETQYF. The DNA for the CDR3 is TGTGCCAGCAGCTTGGTCAAGACAGGGGTAGAGACCCAGTACTTC.

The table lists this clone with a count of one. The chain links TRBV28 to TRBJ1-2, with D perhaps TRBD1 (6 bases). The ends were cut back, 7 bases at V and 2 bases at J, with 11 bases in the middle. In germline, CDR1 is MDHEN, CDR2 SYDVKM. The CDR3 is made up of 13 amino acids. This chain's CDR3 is CASIRTDNYGYTF. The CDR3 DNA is TGTGCCAGCATCAGGACAGACAACTATGGCTACACCTTC.

In nucleotides, the CDR3 is TGTGCCTGGAGTGTCGGTTCGCATGGCTACACCTTC. Protein product: CAWSVGSHGYTF. The chain joins TRBV30 to TRBJ1-2; no reliable D call. Germline V gene lookup returns CDR1 GTSNPN and CDR2 SVGIG (reference sequence). V dropped 0 bases and J dropped 6 bases, with 8 bases sitting between them. This CDR3 has 12 residues.

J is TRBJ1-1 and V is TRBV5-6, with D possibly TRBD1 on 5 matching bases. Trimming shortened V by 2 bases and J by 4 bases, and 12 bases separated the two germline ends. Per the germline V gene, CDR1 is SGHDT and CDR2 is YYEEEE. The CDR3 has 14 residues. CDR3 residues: CASSFYGRGTEAFF. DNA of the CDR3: TGTGCCAGCAGCTTTTACGGGAGGGGCACTGAAGCTTTCTTT.

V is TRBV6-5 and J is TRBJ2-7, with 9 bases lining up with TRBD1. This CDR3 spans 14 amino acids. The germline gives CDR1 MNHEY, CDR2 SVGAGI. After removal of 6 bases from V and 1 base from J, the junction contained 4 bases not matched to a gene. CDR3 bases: TGTGCCAGCAGGGCAGGACAGGGGTCCTACGAGCAGTACTTC. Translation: CASRAGQGSYEQYF.

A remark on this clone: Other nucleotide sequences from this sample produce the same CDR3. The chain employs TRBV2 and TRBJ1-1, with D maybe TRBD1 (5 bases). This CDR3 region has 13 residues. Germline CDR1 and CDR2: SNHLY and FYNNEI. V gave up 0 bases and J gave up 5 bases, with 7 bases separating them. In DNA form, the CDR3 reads TGTGCCAGCAGTGAAGCTCGGGGGACTGAAGCTTTCTTT. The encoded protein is CASSEARGTEAFF.

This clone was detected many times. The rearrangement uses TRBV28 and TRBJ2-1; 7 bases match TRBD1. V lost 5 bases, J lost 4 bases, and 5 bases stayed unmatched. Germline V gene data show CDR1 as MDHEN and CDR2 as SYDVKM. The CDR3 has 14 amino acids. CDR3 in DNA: TGTGCCAGCAGTACCGGGACAGATTACAATGAGCAGTTCTTC. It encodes CASSTGTDYNEQFF. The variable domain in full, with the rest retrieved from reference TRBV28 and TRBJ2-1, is DVKVTQSSRYLVKRTGEKVFLECVQDMDHENMFWYRQDPGLGLRLIYFSYDVKMKEKGDIPEGYSVSREKKERFSLILESASTNQTSMYLCASSTGTDYNEQFFGPGTRLTVL.

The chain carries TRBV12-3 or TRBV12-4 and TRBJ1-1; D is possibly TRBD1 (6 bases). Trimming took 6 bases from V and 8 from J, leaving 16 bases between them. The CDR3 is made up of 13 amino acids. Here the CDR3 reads CASSPNGQTEAFF. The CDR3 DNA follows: TGTGCCAGCAGCCCAAACGGACAGACCGAAGCTTTCTTT.

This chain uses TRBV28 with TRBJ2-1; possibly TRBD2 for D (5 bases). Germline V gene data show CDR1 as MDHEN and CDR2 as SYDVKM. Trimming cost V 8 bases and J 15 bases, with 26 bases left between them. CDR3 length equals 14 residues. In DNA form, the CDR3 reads TGTGCCAGCGGGCTCTCCCACAGCGGCGCTAGACCGTTCTTC. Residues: CASGLSHSGARPFF.

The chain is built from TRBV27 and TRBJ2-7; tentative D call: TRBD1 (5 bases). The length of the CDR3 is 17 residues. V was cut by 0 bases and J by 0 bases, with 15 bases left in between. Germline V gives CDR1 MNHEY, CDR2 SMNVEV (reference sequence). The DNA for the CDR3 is TGTGCCAGCAGTTTATCCCCGGACATACTTAGCTCCTACGAGCAGTACTTC. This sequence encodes CASSLSPDILSSYEQYF.

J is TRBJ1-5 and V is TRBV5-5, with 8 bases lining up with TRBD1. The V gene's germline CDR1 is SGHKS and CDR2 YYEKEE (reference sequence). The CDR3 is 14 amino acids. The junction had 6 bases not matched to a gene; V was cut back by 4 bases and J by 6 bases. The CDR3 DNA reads TGTGCCAGCAGCACGGACAGGGAGAGTCAGCCCCAGCATTTT. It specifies CASSTDRESQPQHF.

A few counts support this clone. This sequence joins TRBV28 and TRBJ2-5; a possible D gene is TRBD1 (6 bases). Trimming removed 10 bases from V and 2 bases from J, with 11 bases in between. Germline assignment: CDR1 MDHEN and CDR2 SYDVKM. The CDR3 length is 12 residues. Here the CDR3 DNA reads TGTGCCACCCAGGACAGACAAGAGACCCAGTACTTC. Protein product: CATQDRQETQYF.

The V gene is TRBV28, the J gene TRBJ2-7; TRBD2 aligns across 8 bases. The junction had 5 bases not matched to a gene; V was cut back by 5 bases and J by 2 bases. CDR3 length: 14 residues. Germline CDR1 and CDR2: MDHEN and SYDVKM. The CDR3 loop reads CASSLAGGPYEQYF. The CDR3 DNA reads TGTGCCAGCAGTCTCGCGGGGGGACCCTACGAGCAGTACTTC.

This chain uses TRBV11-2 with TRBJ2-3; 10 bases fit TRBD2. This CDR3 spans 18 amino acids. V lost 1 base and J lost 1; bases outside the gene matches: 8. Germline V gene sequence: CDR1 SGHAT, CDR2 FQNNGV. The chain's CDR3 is CASSLGLRSGGGTDTQYF. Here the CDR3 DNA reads TGTGCCAGCAGCTTAGGCCTGAGGAGCGGGGGGGGCACAGATACGCAGTATTTT.

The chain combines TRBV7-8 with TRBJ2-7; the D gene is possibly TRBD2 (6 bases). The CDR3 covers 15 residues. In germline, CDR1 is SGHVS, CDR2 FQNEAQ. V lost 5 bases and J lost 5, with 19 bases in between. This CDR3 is CASSKAFGGAHEQYF. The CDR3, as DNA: TGTGCCAGCAGCAAGGCCTTTGGAGGGGCCCACGAGCAGTACTTC.

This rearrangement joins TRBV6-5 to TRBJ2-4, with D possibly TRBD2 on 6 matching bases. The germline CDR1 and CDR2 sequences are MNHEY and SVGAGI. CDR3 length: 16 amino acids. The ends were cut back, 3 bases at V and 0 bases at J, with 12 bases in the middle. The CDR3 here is CASSYSVGLAKNIQYF. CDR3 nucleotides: TGTGCCAGCAGTTATTCTGTGGGACTAGCCAAAAACATTCAGTACTTC.